The 21 T cell receptor beta chains given below trace back to one sample, sequenced in a study of OX40 agonist ivuxolimab in advanced cancers. Clones were sequenced by immunoSEQ multiplex PCR, and TCRdb holds only the in-frame ones, with some missing. The table lists fewer than 90,000 clones, about 86% of them singletons. Source: CD4+ or CD8+ T cells sorted from blood, taken in a trial of the OX40 agonist ivuxolimab. The source of these receptors is an adult with an advanced solid tumor such as melanoma, head and neck, liver or kidney cancer.

V gene TRBV6-6 combines with J gene TRBJ2-3; unclear D gene. The germline V gene has CDR1 MNHNY and CDR2 SVGAGI (reference sequence). The CDR3 contains 12 residues. Trimming cost V 5 bases and J 2 bases, with 5 bases left between them. The CDR3 bases are TGTGCCAGCAGTCCGAACACAGATACGCAGTATTTT. Its protein is CASSPNTDTQYF.

CDR3 nucleotide sequence: TGTGCCAGCAGTGAACGTAGGGAGACCCAGTACTTC. Protein: CASSERRETQYF. The J gene is TRBJ2-5, the V gene TRBV6-1; D gene uncertain. The CDR3 is 12 amino acids. Germline loops: CDR1 MNHNS, CDR2 SASEGT. V lost 2 bases and J 5 bases, leaving 6 bases between the germline ends.

The rearrangement uses TRBV12-1 and TRBJ1-4; the D call of TRBD1 is as the table states it, not checked on the DNA. TRBV12-1 constitutes a pseudogene. The CDR3 runs to 20 residues. This CDR3 is CASSLRVWDRGFATNEKLFF. CDR3 sequence (DNA): TGTGCCAGCAGCCTCCGGGTATGGGACAGGGGGTTTGCAACTAATGAAAAACTGTTTTTT.

The rearrangement links TRBV6-5 to TRBJ1-3; D not certain. Germline loops: CDR1 MNHEY, CDR2 SVGAGI. This CDR3 is 14 amino acids long. Trimming left V 2 bases short and J 1 base short, with 6 bases between. The CDR3 DNA is TGTGCCAGCAGTTACCGGCAATCTGGAAACACCATATATTTT. It translates to CASSYRQSGNTIYF.

The chain combines TRBV18 with TRBJ1-5, with a tentative D call TRBD1 (5 bases). Germline CDR1 KGHSH, CDR2 LQKENI. V was pared by 3 bases and J by 4 bases, with 16 bases between. The CDR3 runs 16 residues. CDR3 nucleotides: TGTGCCAGCTCACCGAGGGACGGCCTGGGTAATCAGCCCCAGCATTTT. Translating gives CASSPRDGLGNQPQHF. Full variable domain (outside the CDR3, taken from reference TRBV18 and TRBJ1-5): NAGVMQNPRHLVRRRGQEARLRCSPMKGHSHVYWYRQLPEEGLKFMVYLQKENIIDESGMPKERFSAEFPKEGPSILRIQQVVRGDSAAYFCASSPRDGLGNQPQHFGDGTRLSIL.

This chain joins TRBV6-1 and TRBJ1-1; no reliable D call. Per germline, CDR1 MNHNS and CDR2 SASEGT. V dropped 3 bases and J dropped 5 bases, with 16 bases sitting between them. The length of the CDR3 is 15 residues. Here the CDR3 DNA reads TGTGCCAGCAGTGACCCTGGAGAGGCGAGGACTGAAGCTTTCTTT. Its protein product is CASSDPGEARTEAFF.

The J gene is TRBJ2-1, the V gene TRBV28; no clear D. CDR1 is MDHEN, CDR2 SYDVKM, per germline. Between the trimmed V and J ends, which lost 4 bases and 9 bases, there was a span of 16 bases. The CDR3 consists of 14 residues. For the CDR3, the DNA is TGTGCCAGCAGTTCCGGTCAGCTAAAGGGTGAGCAGTTCTTC. Protein sequence: CASSSGQLKGEQFF.

The CDR3 DNA is TGTGCCAGCAGTGGCCAGGGAGGGCGAAGGACAGATACGCAGTATTTT. This sequence encodes CASSGQGGRRTDTQYF. J is TRBJ2-3 and V is TRBV9; 7 bases line up with TRBD2. CDR3 length: 16 residues. Germline V CDR1 and CDR2: SGDLS, YYNGEE. V was clipped by 5 bases and J by 3 bases; unmatched bases: 12.

The chain recombines TRBV2 with TRBJ2-1; TRBD2 matches at 7 bases. Germline V gene lookup returns CDR1 SNHLY and CDR2 FYNNEI. Trimming at V came to 6 bases and at J to 0 bases, leaving 17 bases not matched to a gene. This CDR3 spans 19 amino acids. The DNA for the CDR3 is TGTGCCAGCAGAGGCCGGGTAGCCGGGAGGAGGAGCTCCTACAATGAGCAGTTCTTC. It translates to CASRGRVAGRRSSYNEQFF.

This clone was counted between two and nine times. V gene TRBV6-5 combines with J gene TRBJ1-3; no firm D call. This CDR3 spans 14 amino acids. Deletions cut 4 bases from V and 1 base from J, with 8 bases between. In germline, CDR1 is MNHEY, CDR2 SVGAGI. DNA for the CDR3: TGTGCCAGCAGTTGGACGGCTTCTGGAAACACCATATATTTT. The encoded protein is CASSWTASGNTIYF.

CDR3 region: CAWSVRGGVNQPQHF. CDR3 nucleotides: TGTGCCTGGAGTGTGAGAGGGGGCGTCAATCAGCCCCAGCATTTT. The chain carries TRBV30 and TRBJ1-5, with 7 bases identical to TRBD1. CDR3 length equals 15 residues. The germline CDR1 and CDR2 sequences are GTSNPN and SVGIG (reference sequence). V dropped 0 bases and J dropped 3; count of bases not matched to a gene: 5.

V gene TRBV7-9 combines with J gene TRBJ1-1; tentative D call: TRBD1 (5 bases). Germline V gene sequence: CDR1 SEHNR, CDR2 FQNEAQ (reference sequence). This CDR3 contains 13 residues. V was clipped by 2 bases and J by 7 bases, with 11 bases between them. The chain's CDR3 is CASSLQGVGEAFF. CDR3 sequence (DNA): TGTGCCAGCAGCTTACAAGGGGTTGGTGAAGCTTTCTTT.

V and J are TRBV5-4 and TRBJ1-2; 9 bases are shared with TRBD1. Germline V gives CDR1 SGHNT, CDR2 YYREEE (reference sequence). Germline trimming cut 0 bases from V and 4 bases from J; bases unmatched to any gene: 7. The CDR3 loop spans 16 amino acids. The CDR3 DNA follows: TGTGCCAGCAGCTTGGGCCCGGGACAGGGAACCTATGGCTACACCTTC. Protein product: CASSLGPGQGTYGYTF.

The chain is built from TRBV18 and TRBJ2-5; no firm D call. The germline V gene encodes CDR1 KGHSH and CDR2 LQKENI. V dropped 4 bases and J dropped 5 bases, with 14 bases sitting between them. The CDR3 loop spans 14 amino acids. The CDR3 DNA sequence: TGTGCCAGCTCACGGACCCATCCACAGGAGACCCAGTACTTC. It is translated as CASSRTHPQETQYF. Drawing the rest from reference TRBV18 and TRBJ2-5, the complete variable domain is NAGVMQNPRHLVRRRGQEARLRCSPMKGHSHVYWYRQLPEEGLKFMVYLQKENIIDESGMPKERFSAEFPKEGPSILRIQQVVRGDSAAYFCASSRTHPQETQYFGPGTRLLVL.

The J gene is TRBJ2-5, the V gene TRBV6-1; D is perhaps TRBD1 (5 bases). V was pared by 2 bases and J by 7 bases, with 14 bases between. Germline V gene data show CDR1 as MNHNS and CDR2 as SASEGT. There are 14 residues in the CDR3. The DNA of the CDR3 is TGTGCCAGCAGTGAACAGGGTCCCGTATGGACCCAGTACTTC. This encodes CASSEQGPVWTQYF.

The chain couples TRBV27 to TRBJ1-4; TRBD1 aligns across 7 bases. The junction had 3 bases not matched to a gene; V was cut back by 0 bases and J by 5 bases. Germline lookup yields CDR1 MNHEY and CDR2 SMNVEV (reference sequence). This CDR3 has 15 amino acids. The CDR3 sequence is CASSLSQGWNEKLFF. The CDR3 DNA is TGTGCCAGCAGTTTATCACAGGGGTGGAATGAAAAACTGTTTTTT. The full variable domain, its missing parts supplied by reference TRBV27 and TRBJ1-4, is EAQVTQNPRYLITVTGKKLTVTCSQNMNHEYMSWYRQDPGLGLRQIYYSMNVEVTDKGDVPEGYKVSRKEKRNFPLILESPSPNQTSLYFCASSLSQGWNEKLFFGSGTQLSVL.

This chain uses TRBV6-4 with TRBJ2-2; 7 nucleotides match TRBD1. J gave up 2 bases and V 8 bases, and 8 bases lay outside the gene matches. Germline CDR1 MRHNA, CDR2 SNTAGT. This CDR3 has 15 residues. For the CDR3, the DNA is TGTGCCAGCGGCAGGACAGGAAAAAACACCGGGGAGCTGTTTTTT. This translates into CASGRTGKNTGELFF.

The chain combines TRBV5-1 with TRBJ1-6, with 10 bases matching TRBD1. Germline V gives CDR1 SGHRS, CDR2 YFSETQ. The CDR3 extends over 15 amino acids. J was trimmed by 10 bases and V by 2 bases; bases with no gene match: 6. In nucleotides, the CDR3 is TGCGCCAGCAGCTTAGCCGGGACAGGGGACTCACCCCTCCACTTT. This sequence encodes CASSLAGTGDSPLHF.

The rearrangement links TRBV9 to TRBJ1-3, with D unresolved. Trimming took 5 bases from V and 8 from J, leaving 11 bases between them. CDR3 length: 12 amino acids. Germline V gene sequence: CDR1 SGDLS, CDR2 YYNGEE. CDR3 in amino acids: CASSLDAYTIYF. As DNA, the CDR3 is TGTGCCAGCAGTCTAGACGCATACACCATATATTTT.

The CDR3 nucleotides are TGCGCCGGGCACGTCCACCCAGGGGAAGAGACCCAGTACTTC. This sequence encodes CAGHVHPGEETQYF. The chain carries TRBV10-1 and TRBJ2-5; tentative D call: TRBD1 (6 bases). Germline CDR1 and CDR2: WNHNN and SYGVQD (reference sequence). CDR3 length: 14 residues. V was clipped by 11 bases and J by 3 bases, with 19 bases between them.

The V and J genes are TRBV7-2 and TRBJ1-2, with TRBD1 matching 9 bases. Germline V gene sequence: CDR1 SGHTA, CDR2 FQGNSA. V gave up 1 base and J gave up 4 bases; unmatched junction bases: 13. The CDR3 sequence is 18 residues long. The CDR3 here is CASSLDSGQGMGSYGYTF. The CDR3 DNA reads TGTGCCAGCAGCTTAGATAGTGGACAGGGGATGGGGAGCTATGGCTACACCTTC.